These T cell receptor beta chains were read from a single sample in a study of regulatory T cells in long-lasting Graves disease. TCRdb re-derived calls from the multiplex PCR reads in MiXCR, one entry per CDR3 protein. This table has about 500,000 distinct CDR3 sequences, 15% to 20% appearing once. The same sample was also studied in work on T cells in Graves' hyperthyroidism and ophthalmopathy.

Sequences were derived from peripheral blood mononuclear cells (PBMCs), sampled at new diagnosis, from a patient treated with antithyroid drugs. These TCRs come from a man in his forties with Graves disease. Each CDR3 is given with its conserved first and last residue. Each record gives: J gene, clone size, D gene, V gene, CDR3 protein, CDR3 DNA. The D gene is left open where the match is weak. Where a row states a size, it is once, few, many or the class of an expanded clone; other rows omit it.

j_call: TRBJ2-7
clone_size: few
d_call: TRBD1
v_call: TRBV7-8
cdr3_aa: CASSLGQGAFASYEQYF
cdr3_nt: TGTGCCAGCAGCTTAGGACAGGGGGCTTTTGCCTCCTACGAGCAGTACTTC

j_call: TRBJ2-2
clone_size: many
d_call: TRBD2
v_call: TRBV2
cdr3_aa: CASIRLAGRDNTGELFF
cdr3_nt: TGTGCCAGCATCCGACTAGCGGGCCGCGATAACACCGGGGAGCTGTTTTTT

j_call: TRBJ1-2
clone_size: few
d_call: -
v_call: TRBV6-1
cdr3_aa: CASRDPSRGYTF
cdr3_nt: TGTGCCAGCAGAGACCCTTCCCGTGGCTACACCTTT

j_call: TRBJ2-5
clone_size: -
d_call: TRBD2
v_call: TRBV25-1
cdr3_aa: CASSEYRVAGEETQYF
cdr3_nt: TGTGCCAGCAGTGAATATAGAGTAGCGGGAGAAGAGACCCAGTACTTC

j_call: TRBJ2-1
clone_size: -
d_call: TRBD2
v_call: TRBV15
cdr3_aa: CATSRDPVLADEQFF
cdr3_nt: TGTGCCACCAGCAGAGATCCGGTGCTAGCGGATGAGCAGTTCTTC

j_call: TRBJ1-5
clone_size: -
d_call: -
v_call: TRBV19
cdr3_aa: CASSQGGTGQPQHF
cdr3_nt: TGTGCCAGTAGTCAGGGAGGGACGGGACAGCCCCAGCATTTT

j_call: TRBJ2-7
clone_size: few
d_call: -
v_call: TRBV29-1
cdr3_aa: CSVEGQYEQYF
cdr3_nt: TGCAGCGTGGAAGGACAGTACGAGCAGTACTTC

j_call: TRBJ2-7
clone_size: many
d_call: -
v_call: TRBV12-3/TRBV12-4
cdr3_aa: CASSSPPSYEQYF
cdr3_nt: TGTGCCAGCAGTTCCCCCCCCTCCTACGAGCAGTACTTC

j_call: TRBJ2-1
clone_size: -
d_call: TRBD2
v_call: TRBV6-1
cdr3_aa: CASSESRTSGRDNEQFF
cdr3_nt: TGTGCCAGCAGTGAAAGCCGGACTAGCGGGAGAGATAATGAGCAGTTCTTC

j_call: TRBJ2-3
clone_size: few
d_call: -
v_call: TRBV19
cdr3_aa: CASKGGYNPDTQYF
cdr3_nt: TGTGCCAGTAAGGGCGGTTACAACCCAGATACGCAGTATTTT

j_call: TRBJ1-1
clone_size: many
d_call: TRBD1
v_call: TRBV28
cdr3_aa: CASSSRTGGTTEAFF
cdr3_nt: TGTGCCAGCAGTTCACGGACAGGGGGCACCACTGAAGCTTTCTTT

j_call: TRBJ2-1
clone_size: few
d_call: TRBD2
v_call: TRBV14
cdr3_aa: CASSQEGVGSGRRTYNEQFF
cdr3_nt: TGTGCCAGCAGCCAAGAGGGGGTAGGAAGCGGGAGGCGCACCTACAATGAGCAGTTCTTC

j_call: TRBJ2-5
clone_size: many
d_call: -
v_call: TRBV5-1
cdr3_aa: CASSLNSRETQYF
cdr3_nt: TGCGCCAGCAGCTTGAACAGCAGGGAGACCCAGTACTTC

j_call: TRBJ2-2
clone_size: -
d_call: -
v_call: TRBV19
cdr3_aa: CASSWSGELFF
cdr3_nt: TGTGCCAGTAGTTGGTCCGGGGAGCTGTTTTTT

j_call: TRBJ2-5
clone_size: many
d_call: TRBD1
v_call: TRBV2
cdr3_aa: CASRDRGWETQYF
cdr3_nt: TGTGCCAGCAGGGACAGGGGATGGGAGACCCAGTACTTC

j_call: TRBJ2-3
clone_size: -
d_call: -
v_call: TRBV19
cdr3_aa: CASSIGLNPDTQYF
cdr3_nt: TGTGCCAGTAGTATAGGGCTCAACCCAGATACGCAGTATTTT